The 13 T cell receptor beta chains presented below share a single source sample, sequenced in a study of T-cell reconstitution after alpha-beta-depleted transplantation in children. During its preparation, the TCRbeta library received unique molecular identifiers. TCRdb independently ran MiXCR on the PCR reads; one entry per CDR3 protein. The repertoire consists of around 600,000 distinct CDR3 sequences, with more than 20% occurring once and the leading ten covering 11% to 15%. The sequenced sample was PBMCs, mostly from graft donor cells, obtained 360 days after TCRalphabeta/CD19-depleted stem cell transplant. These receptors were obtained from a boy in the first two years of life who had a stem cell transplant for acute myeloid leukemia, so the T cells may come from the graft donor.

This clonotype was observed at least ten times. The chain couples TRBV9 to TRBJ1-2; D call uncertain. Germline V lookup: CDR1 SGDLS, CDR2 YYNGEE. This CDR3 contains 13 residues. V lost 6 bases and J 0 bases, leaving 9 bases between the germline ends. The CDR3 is CASTKEANYGYTF. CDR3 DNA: TGTGCCAGCACTAAGGAAGCTAACTATGGCTACACCTTC.

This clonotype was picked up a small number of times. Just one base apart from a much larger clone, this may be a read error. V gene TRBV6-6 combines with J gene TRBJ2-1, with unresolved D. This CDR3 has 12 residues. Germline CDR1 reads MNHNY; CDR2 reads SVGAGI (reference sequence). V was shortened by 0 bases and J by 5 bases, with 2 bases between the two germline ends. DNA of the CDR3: TGTGCCAGCAGTTACTCGAACAATGAGCAGTTCTTC. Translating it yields CASSYSNNEQFF.

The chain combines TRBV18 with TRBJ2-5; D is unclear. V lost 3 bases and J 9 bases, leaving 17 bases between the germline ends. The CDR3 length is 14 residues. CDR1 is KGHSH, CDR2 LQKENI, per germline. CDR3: CASSPAQAETSQYF. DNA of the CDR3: TGTGCCAGCTCACCGGCCCAGGCCGAAACGTCCCAGTACTTC.

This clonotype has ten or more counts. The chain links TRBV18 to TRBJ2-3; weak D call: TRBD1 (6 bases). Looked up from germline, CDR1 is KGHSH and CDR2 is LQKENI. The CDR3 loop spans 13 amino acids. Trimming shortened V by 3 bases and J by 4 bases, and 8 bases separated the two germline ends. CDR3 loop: CASSPTGPDTQYF. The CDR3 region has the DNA TGTGCCAGCTCACCCACAGGGCCAGATACGCAGTATTTT.

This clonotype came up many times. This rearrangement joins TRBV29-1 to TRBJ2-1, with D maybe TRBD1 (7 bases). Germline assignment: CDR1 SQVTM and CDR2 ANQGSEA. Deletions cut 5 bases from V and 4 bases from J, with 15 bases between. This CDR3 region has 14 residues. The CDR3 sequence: CSVLEGAGYNEQFF. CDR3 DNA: TGCAGCGTTTTGGAGGGGGCGGGGTACAATGAGCAGTTCTTC.

The CDR3 loop reads CSAKASGHNIQYF. DNA for the CDR3: TGCAGTGCTAAGGCTTCGGGGCACAACATTCAGTACTTC. The V and J genes are TRBV20-1 and TRBJ2-4; the D call may be TRBD1 or TRBD2 (5 bases each). Trimming stripped 4 bases from V and 7 bases from J, with 14 bases between. Germline assignment: CDR1 DFQATT and CDR2 SNEGSKA (reference sequence). CDR3 length: 13 residues.

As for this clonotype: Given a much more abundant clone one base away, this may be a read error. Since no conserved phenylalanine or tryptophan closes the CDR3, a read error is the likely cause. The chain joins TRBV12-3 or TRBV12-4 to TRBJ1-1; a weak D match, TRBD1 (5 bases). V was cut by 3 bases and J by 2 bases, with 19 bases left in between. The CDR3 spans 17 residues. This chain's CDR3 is CASSFAAGGDRNTEAFV. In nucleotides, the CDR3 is TGTGCCAGCAGTTTCGCCGCGGGGGGGGACCGAAACACTGAAGCTTTCGTT.

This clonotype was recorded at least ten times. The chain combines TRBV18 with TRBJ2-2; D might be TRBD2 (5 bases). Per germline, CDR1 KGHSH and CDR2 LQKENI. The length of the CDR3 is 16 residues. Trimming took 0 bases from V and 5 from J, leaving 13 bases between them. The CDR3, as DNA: TGTGCCAGCTCACCACCGGGCGGGCGAGGGACCGGGGAGCTGTTTTTT. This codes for CASSPPGGRGTGELFF.

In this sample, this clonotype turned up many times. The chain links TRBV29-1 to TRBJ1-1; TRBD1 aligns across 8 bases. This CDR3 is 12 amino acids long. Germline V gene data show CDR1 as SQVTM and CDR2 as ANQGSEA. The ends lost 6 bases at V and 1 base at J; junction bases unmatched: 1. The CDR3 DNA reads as TGCAGCGTGGACAGGGCGAACACTGAAGCTTTCTTT. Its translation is CSVDRANTEAFF.

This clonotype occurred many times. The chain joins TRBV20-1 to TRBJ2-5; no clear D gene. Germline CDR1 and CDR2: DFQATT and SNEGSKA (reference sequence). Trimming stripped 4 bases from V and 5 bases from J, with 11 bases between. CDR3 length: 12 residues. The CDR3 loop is CSAKDGLETQYF. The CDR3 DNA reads TGCAGTGCTAAGGATGGGCTGGAGACCCAGTACTTC.

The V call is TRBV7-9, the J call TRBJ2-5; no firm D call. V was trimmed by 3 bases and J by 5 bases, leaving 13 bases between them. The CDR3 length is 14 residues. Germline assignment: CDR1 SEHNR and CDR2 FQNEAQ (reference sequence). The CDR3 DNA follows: TGTGCCAGCAGCTTCAGTACGGACCGGGAGACCCAGTACTTC. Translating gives CASSFSTDRETQYF.

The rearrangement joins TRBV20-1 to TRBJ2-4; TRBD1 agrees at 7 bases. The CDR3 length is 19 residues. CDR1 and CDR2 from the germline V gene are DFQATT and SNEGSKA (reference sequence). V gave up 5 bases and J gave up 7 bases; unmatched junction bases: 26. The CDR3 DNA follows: TGCAGTGCTCCCCAGATCCCCGACCAAGACAGGGTAGACGGGAACATTCAGTACTTC. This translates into CSAPQIPDQDRVDGNIQYF.

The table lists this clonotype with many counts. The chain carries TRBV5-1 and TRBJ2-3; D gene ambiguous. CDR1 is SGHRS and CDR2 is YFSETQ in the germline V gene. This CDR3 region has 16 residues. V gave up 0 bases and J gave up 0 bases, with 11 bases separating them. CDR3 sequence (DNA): TGCGCCAGCAGCTTGGTTCCGGGCGAGAGCACAGATACGCAGTATTTT. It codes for CASSLVPGESTDTQYF.